The 19 T cell receptor beta chains in this list originate from one sample, sequenced in a study of T cells in tuberculosis. TCRdb's table, derived via immunoSEQ multiplex PCR, lists solely in-frame clones and lacks some. Of more than 35,000 clones in the sample, around 94% were seen once. The sample's time point: new active TB diagnosis, blood taken before or within 7 days of starting treatment. Here the sequenced sample was PBMCs, taken at tuberculosis diagnosis. The source of these receptors is an adult with tuberculosis.

The J gene is TRBJ1-4, the V gene TRBV18; D might be TRBD1 (5 bases). The CDR3 runs to 16 residues. Deletions cut 6 bases from V and 2 bases from J, with 16 bases between. Germline CDR1 reads KGHSH; CDR2 reads LQKENI. CDR3 nucleotides: TGTGCCAGCTCGCCCTCGGGGGGAGCTACTAATGAAAAACTGTTTTTT. It translates to CASSPSGGATNEKLFF. Complete variable domain (other parts from reference TRBV18 and TRBJ1-4): NAGVMQNPRHLVRRRGQEARLRCSPMKGHSHVYWYRQLPEEGLKFMVYLQKENIIDESGMPKERFSAEFPKEGPSILRIQQVVRGDSAAYFCASSPSGGATNEKLFFGSGTQLSVL.

The V gene is TRBV28, the J gene TRBJ1-2, with D possibly matching TRBD1 (5 bases). Trimming stripped 8 bases from V and 4 bases from J, with 17 bases between. The CDR3 runs to 14 residues. Germline-derived CDR1 and CDR2 are MDHEN and SYDVKM. Here the CDR3 DNA reads TGTGCCAGCCTGGGGCTTAGATCTGGCTATGGCTACACCTTC. Translated, it gives CASLGLRSGYGYTF.

The genes are TRBV4-1 and TRBJ2-7; a weak D match, TRBD2 (6 bases). The CDR3 spans 14 residues. The V gene's germline CDR1 is MGHRA and CDR2 YSYEKL. Trimming took off 2 bases at V and 9 bases at J, with 17 bases between the two ends. CDR3 bases: TGCGCCAGCAGCCAACAACTTGGCGGGGTTGGGCAGTACTTC. Its translation is CASSQQLGGVGQYF.

The genes are TRBV7-6 and TRBJ2-3; D is unresolved. Trimming pared 5 bases from V and 2 bases from J, leaving 14 bases between. CDR3 size: 15 residues. The germline CDR1 and CDR2 sequences are SGHVS and FNYEAQ. The CDR3 region is CASSPTPVHTDTQYF. The DNA for the CDR3 is TGTGCCAGCAGCCCGACACCAGTGCACACAGATACGCAGTATTTT.

This chain uses TRBV19 with TRBJ1-1; 8 positions match TRBD1. V was clipped by 5 bases and J by 4 bases; unmatched bases: 3. The CDR3 contains 13 residues. Germline V gene data show CDR1 as LNHDA and CDR2 as SQIVND (reference sequence). Written as DNA, the CDR3 is TGTGCCAGTAGTCGTGACAGGGGCACTGAAGCTTTCTTT. Translating gives CASSRDRGTEAFF.

CDR3 DNA sequence: TGTGCCAGCAGTTTAGTAGGGACAGGGGTTCGAAATGGCAATCAGCCCCAGCATTTT. Protein product: CASSLVGTGVRNGNQPQHF. V gene TRBV28 combines with J gene TRBJ1-5; 10 positions match TRBD1. Germline trimming cut 2 bases from V and 2 bases from J; bases unmatched to any gene: 12. In germline, CDR1 is MDHEN, CDR2 SYDVKM. CDR3 length: 19 amino acids.

This clone was seen more than once but under ten times. The chain uses TRBV18 and TRBJ1-3; tentative D call: TRBD1 (5 bases). The CDR3 is made up of 16 amino acids. V gave up 2 bases and J gave up 2 bases, with 13 bases separating them. The germline V gene has CDR1 KGHSH and CDR2 LQKENI. The DNA of the CDR3 is TGTGCCAGCTCACCATCTCAGGGATCAGCTGGAAACACCATATATTTT. Translation: CASSPSQGSAGNTIYF.

The chain uses TRBV2 and TRBJ2-3, with 13 bases lining up with TRBD2. The CDR3 has 18 amino acids. V was clipped by 3 bases and J by 0 bases; unmatched bases: 6. From germline, CDR1 is SNHLY and CDR2 FYNNEI. The CDR3, as DNA: TGTGCCAGCAGTGATCCACTAGCGGGGGGGTTCAGCACAGATACGCAGTATTTT. Amino acid sequence: CASSDPLAGGFSTDTQYF.

This chain links TRBV11-3 with TRBJ1-1; D unclear. Looked up from germline, CDR1 is SGHNT and CDR2 is YENEEA. V shed 5 bases and J shed 0 bases, with 10 bases lying between them. The CDR3 has 14 residues. CDR3 region: CASSRDNMNTEAFF. The DNA of the CDR3 is TGTGCCAGCAGCAGAGACAACATGAACACTGAAGCTTTCTTT.

The gene calls are TRBV10-2 and TRBJ1-1, with 8 bases fitting TRBD1. The junction had 9 bases not matched to a gene; V was cut back by 6 bases and J by 6 bases. This CDR3 spans 14 amino acids. Germline V gives CDR1 WSHSY, CDR2 SAAADI. CDR3 region: CASSFGQGGSEAFF. CDR3 DNA sequence: TGCGCCAGCAGCTTTGGACAGGGAGGATCTGAAGCTTTCTTT.

This chain uses TRBV5-1 with TRBJ2-3; D is ambiguous. The CDR3 has 14 amino acids. Trimming shortened V by 3 bases and J by 0 bases, and 8 bases separated the two germline ends. CDR1 and CDR2 from the germline V gene are SGHRS and YFSETQ. The CDR3 sequence is CASSSSQSTDTQYF. For the CDR3, the DNA is TGCGCCAGCAGCTCCTCACAGAGCACAGATACGCAGTATTTT.

The rearrangement uses TRBV4-2 and TRBJ1-1; no definite D call. This CDR3 has 17 residues. V dropped 0 bases and J dropped 0 bases, with 14 bases sitting between them. CDR1 LGHNA and CDR2 YNFKEQ come from the germline V gene. CDR3 loop: CASSQERGRVMNTEAFF. CDR3 sequence (DNA): TGTGCCAGCAGCCAAGAGAGAGGGAGGGTCATGAACACTGAAGCTTTCTTT.

The chain has TRBV7-7 and TRBJ2-5; a weak D match, TRBD1 (6 bases). CDR1 is SSHAT and CDR2 is FNYEAQ in the germline V gene (reference sequence). The germline V and J ends were trimmed by 1 base and 4 bases, with 10 bases remaining between them. This CDR3 is 14 amino acids long. The DNA of the CDR3 is TGTGCCAGCAGCTTAGTGGGGGCGGGAGAGACCCAGTACTTC. The encoded protein is CASSLVGAGETQYF.

A word on this clone: One end of the junction varies from germline; a read error may be responsible. The chain is built from TRBV28 and TRBJ2-4; D is perhaps TRBD2 (6 bases). Germline loops: CDR1 MDHEN, CDR2 SYDVKM. The CDR3 is 13 amino acids. The CDR3 DNA reads as TGTGCCAGCAGTCTAACCCGGGAGCGTCGAGGAGACTTC. This gives the protein CASSLTRERRGDF.

The chain couples TRBV5-1 to TRBJ2-2; 10 nucleotides match TRBD2. This CDR3 contains 15 residues. V gave up 0 bases and J gave up 6 bases; unmatched junction bases: 2. The germline gives CDR1 SGHRS, CDR2 YFSETQ. This chain's CDR3 is CASSLDGLAAGELFF. In DNA form, the CDR3 reads TGCGCCAGCAGCTTGGACGGACTAGCGGCCGGGGAGCTGTTTTTT.

The rearrangement uses TRBV27 and TRBJ2-3; TRBD2 aligns across 8 bases. J lost 7 bases, V lost 5 bases, and 8 bases had no gene match. This CDR3 is built from 14 residues. Germline V gene data show CDR1 as MNHEY and CDR2 as SMNVEV (reference sequence). CDR3 amino acids: CASSPRRGGNTQYF. The CDR3 coding sequence is TGTGCCAGCAGTCCGCGCCGGGGGGGGAATACGCAGTATTTT.

The chain couples TRBV30 to TRBJ2-1; maybe TRBD2 (6 bases). The CDR3 totals 14 residues. V shed 5 bases and J shed 4 bases, with 15 bases lying between them. Germline V CDR1 and CDR2: GTSNPN, SVGIG (reference sequence). The CDR3 loop is CAWGQGLLYNEQFF. In DNA form, the CDR3 reads TGTGCCTGGGGGCAGGGACTCCTATACAATGAGCAGTTCTTC.

The CDR3 loop is CASSSGHGDSNQPQHF. For the CDR3, the DNA is TGCGCCAGCAGCAGTGGCCACGGAGATAGCAATCAGCCCCAGCATTTT. This chain links TRBV5-1 with TRBJ1-5; no reliable D call. Germline assignment: CDR1 SGHRS and CDR2 YFSETQ. The CDR3 length is 16 residues. Trimming took 4 bases from V and 0 from J, leaving 14 bases between them.

CDR3 amino acids: CATGGQPYEQYF. The CDR3, as DNA: TGTGCGACAGGGGGCCAACCCTACGAGCAGTACTTC. This chain joins TRBV30 and TRBJ2-7, with 10 bases matching TRBD1. This CDR3 has 12 amino acids. Germline V lookup: CDR1 GTSNPN, CDR2 SVGIG (reference sequence).